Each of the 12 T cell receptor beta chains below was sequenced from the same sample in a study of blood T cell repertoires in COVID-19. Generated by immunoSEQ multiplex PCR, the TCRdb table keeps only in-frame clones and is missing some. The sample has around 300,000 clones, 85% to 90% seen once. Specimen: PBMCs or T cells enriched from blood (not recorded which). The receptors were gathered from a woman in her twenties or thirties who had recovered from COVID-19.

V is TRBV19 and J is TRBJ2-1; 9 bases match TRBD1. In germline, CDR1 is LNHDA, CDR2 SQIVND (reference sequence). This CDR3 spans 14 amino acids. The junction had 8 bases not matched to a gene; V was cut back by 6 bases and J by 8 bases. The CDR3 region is CASSQIQGADEQFF. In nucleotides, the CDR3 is TGTGCCAGTAGCCAAATACAGGGGGCCGATGAGCAGTTCTTC. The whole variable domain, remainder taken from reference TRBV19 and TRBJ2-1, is DGGITQSPKYLFRKEGQNVTLSCEQNLNHDAMYWYRQDPGQGLRLIYYSQIVNDFQKGDIAEGYSVSREKKESFPLTVTSAQKNPTAFYLCASSQIQGADEQFFGPGTRLTVL.

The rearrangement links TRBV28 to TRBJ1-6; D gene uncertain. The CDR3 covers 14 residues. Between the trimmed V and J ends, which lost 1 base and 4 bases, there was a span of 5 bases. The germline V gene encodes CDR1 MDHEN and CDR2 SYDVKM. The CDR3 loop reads CASSLSEYNSPLHF. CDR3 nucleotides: TGTGCCAGCAGTTTATCCGAGTATAATTCACCCCTCCACTTT.

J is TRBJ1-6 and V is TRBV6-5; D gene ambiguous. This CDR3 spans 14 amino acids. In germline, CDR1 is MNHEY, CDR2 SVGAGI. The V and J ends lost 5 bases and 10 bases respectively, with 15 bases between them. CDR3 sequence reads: CASSKPEARSPLHF. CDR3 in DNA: TGTGCCAGCAGTAAGCCAGAGGCACGGTCACCCCTCCACTTT.

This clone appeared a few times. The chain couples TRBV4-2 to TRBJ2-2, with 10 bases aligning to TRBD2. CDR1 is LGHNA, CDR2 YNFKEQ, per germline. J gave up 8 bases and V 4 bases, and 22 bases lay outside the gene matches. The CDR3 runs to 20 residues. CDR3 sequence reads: CASSRYRGGKIAGGTGELFF. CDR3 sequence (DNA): TGTGCCAGCAGCCGTTACCGAGGAGGGAAAATAGCGGGAGGCACAGGGGAGCTGTTTTTT.

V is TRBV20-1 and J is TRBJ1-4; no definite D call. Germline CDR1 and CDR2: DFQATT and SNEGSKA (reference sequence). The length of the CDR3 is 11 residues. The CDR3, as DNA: TGCAGCATACACGATAATGAAAAACTGTTTTTT. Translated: CSIHDNEKLFF.

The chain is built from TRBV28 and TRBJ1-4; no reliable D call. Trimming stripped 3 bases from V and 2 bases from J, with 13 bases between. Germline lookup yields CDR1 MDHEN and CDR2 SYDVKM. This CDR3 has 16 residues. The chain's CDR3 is CASSFDNGETNEKLFF. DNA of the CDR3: TGTGCCAGCAGTTTTGACAACGGGGAGACTAATGAAAAACTGTTTTTT.

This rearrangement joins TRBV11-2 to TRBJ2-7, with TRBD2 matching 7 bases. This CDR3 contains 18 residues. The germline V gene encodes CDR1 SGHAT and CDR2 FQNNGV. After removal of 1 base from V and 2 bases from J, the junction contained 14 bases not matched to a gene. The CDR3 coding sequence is TGTGCCAGCAGCTTAGTTCTGGCGGCGGCGGGGGACCCCTACGAGCAGTACTTC. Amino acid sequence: CASSLVLAAAGDPYEQYF.

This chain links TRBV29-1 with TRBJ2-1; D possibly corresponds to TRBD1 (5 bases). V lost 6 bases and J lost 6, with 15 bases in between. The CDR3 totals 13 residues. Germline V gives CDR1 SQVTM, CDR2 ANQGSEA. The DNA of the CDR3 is TGCAGCGTCGGCCGGAGACAGCTCAATGAGCAGTTCTTC. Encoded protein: CSVGRRQLNEQFF.

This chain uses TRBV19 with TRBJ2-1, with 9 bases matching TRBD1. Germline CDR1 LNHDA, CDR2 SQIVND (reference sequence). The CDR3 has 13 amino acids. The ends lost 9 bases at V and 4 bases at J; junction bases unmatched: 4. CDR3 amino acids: CASGQGLYNEQFF. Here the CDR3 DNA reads TGTGCCAGCGGACAGGGGTTGTACAATGAGCAGTTCTTC.

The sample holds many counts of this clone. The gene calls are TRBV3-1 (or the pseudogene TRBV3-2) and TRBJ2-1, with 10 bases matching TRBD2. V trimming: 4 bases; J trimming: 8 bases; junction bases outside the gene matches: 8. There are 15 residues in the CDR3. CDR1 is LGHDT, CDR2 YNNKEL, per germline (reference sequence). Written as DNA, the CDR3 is TGTGCCAGCAGCCCCGGACTAGCGGCCTCGGATGAGCAGTTCTTC. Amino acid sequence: CASSPGLAASDEQFF.

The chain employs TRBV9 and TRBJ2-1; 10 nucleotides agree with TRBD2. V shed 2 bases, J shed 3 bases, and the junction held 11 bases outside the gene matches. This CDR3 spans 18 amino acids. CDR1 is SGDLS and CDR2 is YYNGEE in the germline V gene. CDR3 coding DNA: TGTGCCAGCAGCGTTGGACTGGGACTAGCGAGAGACTACAATGAGCAGTTCTTC. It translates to CASSVGLGLARDYNEQFF.

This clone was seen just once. DNA of the CDR3: TGTGCCAGTAGACCTAGCGGGAGTGAGTTTTACGAGCAGTACTTC. Amino acid sequence: CASRPSGSEFYEQYF. The V and J genes are TRBV19 and TRBJ2-7; 10 nucleotides agree with TRBD2. This CDR3 spans 15 amino acids. Unmatched junction bases numbered 9, after V lost 6 bases and J lost 4 bases. Per germline, CDR1 LNHDA and CDR2 SQIVND (reference sequence).